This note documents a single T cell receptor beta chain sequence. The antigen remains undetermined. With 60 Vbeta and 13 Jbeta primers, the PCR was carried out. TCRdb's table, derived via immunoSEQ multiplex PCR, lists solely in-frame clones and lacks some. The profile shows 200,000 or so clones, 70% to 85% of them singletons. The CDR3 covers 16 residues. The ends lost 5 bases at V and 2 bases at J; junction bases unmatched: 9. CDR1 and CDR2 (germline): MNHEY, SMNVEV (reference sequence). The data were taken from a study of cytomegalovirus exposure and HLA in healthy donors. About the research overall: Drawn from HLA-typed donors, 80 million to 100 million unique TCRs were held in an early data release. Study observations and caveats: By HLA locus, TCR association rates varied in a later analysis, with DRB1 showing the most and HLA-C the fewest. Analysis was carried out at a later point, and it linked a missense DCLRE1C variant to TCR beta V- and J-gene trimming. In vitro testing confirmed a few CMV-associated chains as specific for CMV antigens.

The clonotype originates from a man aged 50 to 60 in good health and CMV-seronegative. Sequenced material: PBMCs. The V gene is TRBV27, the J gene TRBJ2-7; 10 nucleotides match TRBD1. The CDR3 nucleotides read TGTGCCAGCAGTCAATCCCCGGGACAGGGGACCTACGAGCAGTACTTC. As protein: CASSQSPGQGTYEQYF.